The text below deals with one T cell receptor (beta chain). Original data processing: Scientists estimated how many nucleated cells there were by amplifying reference gene primers. The assay was immunoSEQ multiplex PCR, and TCRdb's table has in-frame clones only and misses some. That table supplies the V and J calls and clone size; D and trimming were determined from the DNA. The table has around 80,000 clones, 70% to 80% seen once. V lost 3 bases to trimming and J lost 0 bases, with 6 bases between them. The CDR3 has 14 residues. Germline CDR1 and CDR2: LNHDA and SQIVND (reference sequence). The entry originates in a study of blood T cell repertoires in COVID-19. Study information: Collection of acute and convalescent COVID-19 samples took place in the United States, Italy and Spain. PBMCs, B-cell-depleted T cells, or T cells provided the cDNA or gDNA that made up the material.

This clonotype was sampled from a man aged 50-59 years with active or convalescent COVID-19. Sequenced input: peripheral blood. The chain joins TRBV19 to TRBJ1-3; tentative D call: TRBD1 (5 bases). The CDR3 loop is CASSIDSSGNTIYF. CDR3 nucleotide sequence: TGTGCCAGTAGTATTGACAGCTCTGGAAACACCATATATTTT.